This TCR beta chain was found in a study of T cell changes during pregnancy in multiple sclerosis. Sequencing used immunoSEQ multiplex PCR; TCRdb keeps in-frame clones, though not all of them. The sample lists about 100,000 clones, approximately 94% seen once, with 0.7% to 0.9% in the top ten. The receptor was isolated from a female donor with multiple sclerosis, enrolled in a pregnancy study. Sequenced material: peripheral blood, taken before pregnancy.

The DNA for the CDR3 is TGTGCCAGCAGTGAACAGGAACCTAACTATGGCTACACCTTC. The encoded protein is CASSEQEPNYGYTF. The chain is built from TRBV6-4 and TRBJ1-2; D possibly corresponds to TRBD1 (5 bases). The ends were cut back, 3 bases at V and 0 bases at J, with 8 bases in the middle. The CDR3 is made up of 14 amino acids. The germline CDR1 and CDR2 sequences are MRHNA and SNTAGT.